The 24 T cell receptor beta chains given below trace back to one sample, sequenced in a study of blood T cell repertoires in COVID-19. Clones were sequenced by immunoSEQ multiplex PCR, and TCRdb holds only the in-frame ones, with some missing. The sample yields 80,000 to 85,000 clones, about four fifths seen once. Sequenced: peripheral blood. The source of these receptors is a human donor in a cohort sampled during active COVID-19.

This clone was observed once. The chain recombines TRBV5-6 with TRBJ2-1; TRBD2 matches at 7 bases. V lost 2 bases, J lost 8 bases, and 13 bases stayed unmatched. CDR3 length: 16 amino acids. Germline-derived CDR1 and CDR2 are SGHDT and YYEEEE. The CDR3 loop reads CASSFEGDRRGDEQFF. DNA for the CDR3: TGTGCCAGCAGCTTCGAGGGCGACCGCCGGGGGGATGAGCAGTTCTTC. The variable domain in full, with the rest retrieved from reference TRBV5-6 and TRBJ2-1, is DAGVTQSPTHLIKTRGQQVTLRCSPKSGHDTVSWYQQALGQGPQFIFQYYEEEERQRGNFPDRFSGHQFPNYSSELNVNALLLGDSALYLCASSFEGDRRGDEQFFGPGTRLTVL.

The chain couples TRBV30 to TRBJ2-1; D gene ambiguous. The germline gives CDR1 GTSNPN, CDR2 SVGIG (reference sequence). The CDR3 consists of 11 residues. Trimming stripped 1 base from V and 6 bases from J, with 4 bases between. CDR3 sequence (DNA): TGTGCCTGGAGTGGTCGCAATGAGCAGTTCTTC. Its translation is CAWSGRNEQFF.

CDR3 sequence (DNA): TGCGCCAGCAGATCTGACAGGGGGCTCGGGGCCAACGTCCTGACTTTC. It codes for CASRSDRGLGANVLTF. The chain recombines TRBV5-1 with TRBJ2-6; the match to TRBD1 covers 10 bases. Germline V gene sequence: CDR1 SGHRS, CDR2 YFSETQ. There are 16 residues in the CDR3. Trimming cost V 5 bases and J 4 bases; bases outside gene matches: 6.

V is TRBV12-3 or TRBV12-4 and J is TRBJ1-1; the D gene is possibly TRBD1 (6 bases). The germline V and J ends were trimmed by 6 bases and 5 bases, with 13 bases remaining between them. This CDR3 region has 13 residues. CDR3 amino acids: CASRGGLGTEAFF. In DNA form, the CDR3 reads TGTGCCAGCAGGGGGGGGCTAGGGACTGAAGCTTTCTTT.

The rearrangement joins TRBV6-6 to TRBJ1-2, with TRBD1 identical over 9 bases. V gave up 6 bases and J gave up 5 bases; unmatched junction bases: 7. The CDR3 has 14 residues. The germline V gene encodes CDR1 MNHNY and CDR2 SVGAGI (reference sequence). CDR3 coding DNA: TGTGCCAGCAGCCTGGACAGGGGAGGGTATGGCTACACCTTC. Translated: CASSLDRGGYGYTF.

The rearrangement uses TRBV5-1 and TRBJ2-5, with 8 bases that match TRBD2. The V segment lost 1 base and the J segment 4 bases; nucleotides outside the gene matches: 6. This CDR3 comprises 15 residues. CDR1 and CDR2 (germline): SGHRS, YFSETQ. CDR3 loop: CASSLLGGAAETQYF. Written as DNA, the CDR3 is TGCGCCAGCAGCTTGCTCGGGGGGGCCGCAGAGACCCAGTACTTC.

The genes are TRBV9 and TRBJ2-7, with TRBD1 matching 8 bases. CDR3 length: 19 residues. Germline CDR1 and CDR2: SGDLS and YYNGEE. J lost 0 bases, V lost 0 bases, and 14 bases had no gene match. In DNA form, the CDR3 reads TGTGCCAGCAGCGTAGTGGGCCGAGGGCAGGGGGCCTACTCCTACGAGCAGTACTTC. This gives the protein CASSVVGRGQGAYSYEQYF.

V usage is TRBV5-1 and J usage is TRBJ2-1; possible D gene TRBD2, 6 bases. The CDR3 is 16 residues long. Looked up from germline, CDR1 is SGHRS and CDR2 is YFSETQ. The V end was cut by 2 bases, the J end by 0 bases, with 12 bases between. This CDR3 reads CASSFMGGDSYNEQFF. DNA of the CDR3: TGCGCCAGCAGCTTTATGGGCGGGGACTCCTACAATGAGCAGTTCTTC.

In its sample, this clone was seen once. This chain joins TRBV29-1 and TRBJ1-1; a weak D match, TRBD1 (5 bases). CDR3 length equals 9 residues. Germline V gene data show CDR1 as SQVTM and CDR2 as ANQGSEA. V lost 6 bases and J 10 bases, leaving 9 bases between the germline ends. CDR3 sequence (DNA): TGCAGCGTGGGGCCGGCAGCTTTCTTT. It specifies CSVGPAAFF.

J is TRBJ2-3 and V is TRBV28, with D unclear. CDR3 length: 12 amino acids. Trimming removed 5 bases from V and 5 bases from J, with 8 bases in between. CDR1 and CDR2 from the germline V gene are MDHEN and SYDVKM. The CDR3 nucleotides are TGTGCCAGCAGTGTTCCGGGAGATACGCAGTATTTT. Protein: CASSVPGDTQYF.

The rearrangement uses TRBV2 and TRBJ2-2, with TRBD2 matching 11 bases. The germline gives CDR1 SNHLY, CDR2 FYNNEI. This CDR3 is 17 amino acids long. J gave up 1 base and V 4 bases, and 5 bases lay outside the gene matches. CDR3 coding DNA: TGTGCCAGCAGTGGGGTAGCGGGGGGGCGGAACACCGGGGAGCTGTTTTTT. It yields the protein CASSGVAGGRNTGELFF.

The chain has TRBV6-2 or TRBV6-3 and TRBJ2-7; D perhaps matches TRBD2 (6 bases). The V and J ends lost 2 bases and 0 bases respectively, with 14 bases between them. This CDR3 is 16 amino acids long. Germline V gene sequence: CDR1 MNHEY, CDR2 SVGEGT. DNA for the CDR3: TGTGCCAGCAGTTACCATCTGCGGGACTTCTCCTACGAGCAGTACTTC. Protein sequence: CASSYHLRDFSYEQYF.

V usage is TRBV6-4 and J usage is TRBJ1-1; D possibly corresponds to TRBD1 (6 bases). This CDR3 has 15 residues. Trimming took 5 bases from V and 4 from J, leaving 17 bases between them. The V gene's germline CDR1 is MRHNA and CDR2 SNTAGT. As DNA, the CDR3 is TGTGCCAGCAGTTCTAAAGGAGCAGGGGTCACTGAAGCTTTCTTT. Protein product: CASSSKGAGVTEAFF.

The V gene is TRBV10-3, the J gene TRBJ2-7, with D possibly TRBD2 on 5 matching bases. The V gene lost 3 bases and the J gene lost 0 bases, with 18 bases spanning the gap. CDR3 length: 17 residues. Looked up from germline, CDR1 is ENHRY and CDR2 is SYGVKD. The CDR3 is CAISESIGGWSSYEQYF. CDR3 bases: TGTGCCATCAGTGAATCCATAGGCGGGTGGAGCTCCTACGAGCAGTACTTC.

The rearrangement joins TRBV2 to TRBJ2-3, with 10 bases matching TRBD2. Germline CDR1 is SNHLY and CDR2 is FYNNEI. Germline trimming cut 6 bases from V and 4 bases from J; bases unmatched to any gene: 10. CDR3 length: 16 residues. This CDR3 reads CASRPGASGGSDTQYF. The DNA for the CDR3 is TGTGCCAGCAGGCCCGGAGCTAGCGGGGGCTCAGATACGCAGTATTTT.

The J gene is TRBJ2-1, the V gene TRBV29-1; D not certain. The germline gives CDR1 SQVTM, CDR2 ANQGSEA. The CDR3 is 11 residues long. V lost 7 bases, J lost 9 bases, and 13 bases lay in between. CDR3 loop: CSASSSAEQFF. CDR3 coding DNA: TGCAGCGCCTCGAGTTCTGCTGAGCAGTTCTTC.

This chain connects TRBV28 to TRBJ2-2; no reliable D call. V lost 2 bases, J lost 0 bases, and 7 bases lay in between. CDR3 size: 15 residues. The germline V gene encodes CDR1 MDHEN and CDR2 SYDVKM. The CDR3 region has the DNA TGTGCCAGCAGTTTACCCCAGGCGAACACCGGGGAGCTGTTTTTT. Protein sequence: CASSLPQANTGELFF.

The chain joins TRBV5-5 to TRBJ2-2; TRBD2 matches at 13 bases. With V trimmed by 4 bases and J by 1 base, 4 bases remained unmatched. Germline-derived CDR1 and CDR2 are SGHKS and YYEKEE (reference sequence). This CDR3 comprises 17 residues. In nucleotides, the CDR3 is TGTGCCAGCAGCCCTTGGACTAGCGGGGGGAACACCGGGGAGCTGTTTTTT. It yields the protein CASSPWTSGGNTGELFF.

This clone appeared a few times. CDR3 region: CASSWGQRIGPTYYTF. In DNA form, the CDR3 reads TGCGCCAGCAGCTGGGGACAGCGTATAGGCCCAACCTACTACACCTTC. The chain recombines TRBV5-1 with TRBJ1-2; TRBD1 agrees at 7 bases. The CDR3 sequence is 16 residues long. The V segment lost 3 bases and the J segment 10 bases; nucleotides outside the gene matches: 18. CDR1 is SGHRS and CDR2 is YFSETQ in the germline V gene.

This rearrangement joins TRBV19 to TRBJ1-5; weak D call: TRBD1 (5 bases). V was shortened by 6 bases and J by 2 bases, with 17 bases between the two germline ends. Germline CDR1 reads LNHDA; CDR2 reads SQIVND (reference sequence). CDR3 size: 16 residues. This CDR3 is CASSSVAGVGNQPQHF. The CDR3 DNA reads TGTGCCAGTAGCTCCGTTGCGGGGGTGGGCAATCAGCCCCAGCATTTT.

The rearrangement joins TRBV5-4 to TRBJ2-7; 8 positions match TRBD1. The CDR3 sequence is 15 residues long. With 6 bases clipped from V and 3 bases from J, the junction kept 11 bases outside the gene matches. The germline gives CDR1 SGHNT, CDR2 YYREEE (reference sequence). DNA for the CDR3: TGTGCCAGCAAAAGGGGGACAGGAGTTATCTACGAGCAGTACTTC. Encoded protein: CASKRGTGVIYEQYF.

V is TRBV20-1 and J is TRBJ2-3; unclear D gene. CDR3 length: 11 amino acids. Germline V gives CDR1 DFQATT, CDR2 SNEGSKA (reference sequence). Trimming left V 1 base short and J 6 bases short, with 5 bases between. CDR3 bases: TGCAGTGCTAGAGGGAGCGATACGCAGTATTTT. Residues: CSARGSDTQYF.

The chain links TRBV19 to TRBJ1-2; a weak D match, TRBD1 (6 bases). The V end was cut by 9 bases, the J end by 0 bases, with 14 bases between. Germline V gene sequence: CDR1 LNHDA, CDR2 SQIVND (reference sequence). This CDR3 has 14 amino acids. The CDR3, as DNA: TGTGCCAGCCGATCGGACAGCGCTAACTATGGCTACACCTTC. Amino acid sequence: CASRSDSANYGYTF.

This chain joins TRBV28 and TRBJ2-3; D unresolved. The CDR3 runs to 14 residues. Germline CDR1 is MDHEN and CDR2 is SYDVKM. V lost 3 bases, J lost 5 bases, and 12 bases lay in between. This CDR3 reads CASSFEILGDTQYF. CDR3 bases: TGTGCCAGCAGTTTTGAGATACTTGGAGATACGCAGTATTTT.